Following are 8 T cell receptor beta chains from one sample sequenced in a study of blood T cell repertoires in COVID-19. Here immunoSEQ multiplex PCR was the method, and the copy in TCRdb shows in-frame clones only, minus some. This sample has 300,000 or so clones, with nearly 90% found just once. The sample was PBMCs or T cells enriched from blood (not recorded which). These TCRs come from a woman between 45 and 60 years old who had been exposed to COVID-19.

This chain connects TRBV5-1 to TRBJ1-3; possibly TRBD1 for D (6 bases). The CDR3 totals 16 residues. Germline assignment: CDR1 SGHRS and CDR2 YFSETQ. Trimming removed 3 bases from V and 0 bases from J, with 13 bases in between. The CDR3 DNA reads as TGCGCCAGCAGCTCGATGACAGGTGACTCTGGAAACACCATATATTTT. Amino acids: CASSSMTGDSGNTIYF.

The chain joins TRBV19 to TRBJ2-7; TRBD2 aligns across 7 bases. Germline CDR1 reads LNHDA; CDR2 reads SQIVND (reference sequence). This CDR3 has 15 amino acids. The trim removed 3 bases at V and 2 bases at J, leaving 7 bases unmatched. DNA for the CDR3: TGTGCCAGTAGTATTTTCGGCGGGGGTCCCTACGAGCAGTACTTC. Translating it yields CASSIFGGGPYEQYF.

The chain carries TRBV7-2 and TRBJ1-5, with no clear D. V lost 2 bases, J lost 4 bases, and 6 bases lay in between. The germline CDR1 and CDR2 sequences are SGHTA and FQGNSA. The CDR3 length is 13 residues. CDR3 protein: CASSLQRNQPQHF. In DNA form, the CDR3 reads TGTGCCAGCAGCTTACAACGGAATCAGCCCCAGCATTTT. Based on the CDR3 plus reference TRBV7-2 and TRBJ1-5, the full variable domain is GAGVSQSPSNKVTEKGKDVELRCDPISGHTALYWYRQSLGQGLEFLIYFQGNSAPDKSGLPSDRFSAERTGGSVSTLTIQRTQQEDSAVYLCASSLQRNQPQHFGDGTRLSIL.

The chain combines TRBV28 with TRBJ1-2, with D possibly TRBD1 on 6 matching bases. This CDR3 comprises 15 residues. V lost 5 bases to trimming and J lost 0 bases, with 13 bases between them. The germline CDR1 and CDR2 sequences are MDHEN and SYDVKM. The CDR3 sequence: CASSPYGQTNYGYTF. Here the CDR3 DNA reads TGTGCCAGCAGTCCCTACGGACAGACTAACTATGGCTACACCTTC.

V is TRBV6-5 and J is TRBJ2-3; tentative D call: TRBD2 (6 bases). The CDR3 is 14 residues long. The germline V gene encodes CDR1 MNHEY and CDR2 SVGAGI. Trimming left V 2 bases short and J 2 bases short, with 8 bases between. CDR3 sequence (DNA): TGTGCCAGCAGTTACACTAGCCACACAGATACGCAGTATTTT. This sequence encodes CASSYTSHTDTQYF.

J is TRBJ1-5 and V is TRBV28; D is undetermined. The V end was cut by 9 bases, the J end by 6 bases, with 15 bases between. This CDR3 comprises 13 residues. Germline V lookup: CDR1 MDHEN, CDR2 SYDVKM. The CDR3 coding sequence is TGTGCCAGTCAAATTCAGATGTCTCAGCCCCAGCATTTT. This encodes CASQIQMSQPQHF. The full variable domain, in which reference TRBV28 and TRBJ1-5 provide the parts outside the CDR3, is DVKVTQSSRYLVKRTGEKVFLECVQDMDHENMFWYRQDPGLGLRLIYFSYDVKMKEKGDIPEGYSVSREKKERFSLILESASTNQTSMYLCASQIQMSQPQHFGDGTRLSIL.

This chain connects TRBV5-4 to TRBJ2-1; possibly TRBD2 for D (5 bases). CDR3 length: 13 residues. Germline V gene lookup returns CDR1 SGHNT and CDR2 YYREEE (reference sequence). V was trimmed by 4 bases and J by 5 bases, leaving 10 bases between them. CDR3: CASSPDWNNEQFF. The CDR3 DNA sequence: TGTGCCAGCAGCCCGGACTGGAACAATGAGCAGTTCTTC.

The chain links TRBV6-5 to TRBJ2-3; D gene unclear. V was shortened by 6 bases and J by 1 base, with 8 bases between the two germline ends. The CDR3 runs 13 residues. CDR1 and CDR2 (germline): MNHEY, SVGAGI. The CDR3 sequence: CASRAPGTDTQYF. For the CDR3, the DNA is TGTGCCAGCAGAGCTCCGGGCACAGATACGCAGTATTTT.